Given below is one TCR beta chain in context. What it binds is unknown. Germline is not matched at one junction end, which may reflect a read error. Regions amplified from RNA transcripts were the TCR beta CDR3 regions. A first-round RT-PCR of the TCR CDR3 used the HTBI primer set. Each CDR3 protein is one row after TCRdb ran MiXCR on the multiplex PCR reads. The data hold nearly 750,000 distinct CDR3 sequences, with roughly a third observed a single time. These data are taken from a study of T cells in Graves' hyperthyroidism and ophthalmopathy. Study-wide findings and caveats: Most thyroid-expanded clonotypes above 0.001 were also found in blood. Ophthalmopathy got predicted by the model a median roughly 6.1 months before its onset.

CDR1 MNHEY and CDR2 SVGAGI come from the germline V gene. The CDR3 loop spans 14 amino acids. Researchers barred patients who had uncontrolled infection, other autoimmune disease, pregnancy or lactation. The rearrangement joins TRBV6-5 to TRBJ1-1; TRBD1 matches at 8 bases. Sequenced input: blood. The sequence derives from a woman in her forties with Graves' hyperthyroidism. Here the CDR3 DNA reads TGTGCCAGCATTCACGCGACAGGGGACACTAAAGCTTTCTTT. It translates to CASIHATGDTKAFF.